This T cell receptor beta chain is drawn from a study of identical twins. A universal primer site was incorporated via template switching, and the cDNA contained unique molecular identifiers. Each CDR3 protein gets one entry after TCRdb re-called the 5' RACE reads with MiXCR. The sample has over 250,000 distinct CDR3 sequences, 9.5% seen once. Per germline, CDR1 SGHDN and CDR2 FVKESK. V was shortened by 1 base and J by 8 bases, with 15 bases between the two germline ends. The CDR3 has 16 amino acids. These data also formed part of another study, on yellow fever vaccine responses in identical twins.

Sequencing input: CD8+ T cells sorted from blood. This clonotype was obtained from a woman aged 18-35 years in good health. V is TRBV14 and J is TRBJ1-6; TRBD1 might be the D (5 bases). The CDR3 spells CASSQVWGSGDSPLHF. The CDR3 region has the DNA TGTGCCAGCAGCCAAGTTTGGGGCAGCGGAGATTCACCCCTCCACTTT. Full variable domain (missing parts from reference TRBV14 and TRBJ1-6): EAGVTQFPSHSVIEKGQTVTLRCDPISGHDNLYWYRRVMGKEIKFLLHFVKESKQDESGMPNNRFLAERTGGTYSTLKVQPAELEDSGVYFCASSQVWGSGDSPLHFGNGTRLTVT.